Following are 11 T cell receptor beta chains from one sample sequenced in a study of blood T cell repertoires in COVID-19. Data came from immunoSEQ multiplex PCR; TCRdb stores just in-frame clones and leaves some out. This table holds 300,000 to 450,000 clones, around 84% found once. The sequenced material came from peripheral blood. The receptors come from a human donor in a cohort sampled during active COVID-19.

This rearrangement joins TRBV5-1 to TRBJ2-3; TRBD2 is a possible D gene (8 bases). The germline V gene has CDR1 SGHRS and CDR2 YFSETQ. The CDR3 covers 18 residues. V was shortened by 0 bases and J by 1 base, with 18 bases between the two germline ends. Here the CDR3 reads CASSLGGGPAGGTDTQYF. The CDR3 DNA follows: TGCGCCAGCAGCTTGGGAGGGGGCCCAGCGGGGGGCACAGATACGCAGTATTTT.

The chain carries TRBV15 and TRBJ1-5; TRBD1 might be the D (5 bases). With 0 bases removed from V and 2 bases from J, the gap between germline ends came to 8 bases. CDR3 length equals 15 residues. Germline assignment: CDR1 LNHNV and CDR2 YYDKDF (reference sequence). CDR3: CATSRDQGGNQPQHF. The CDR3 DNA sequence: TGTGCCACCAGCAGAGATCAGGGCGGCAATCAGCCCCAGCATTTT.

CDR3 DNA sequence: TGTGCCAGTAGTATAGGGGACAGATCACGAGCTTTCTTT. Amino acid sequence: CASSIGDRSRAFF. The chain employs TRBV19 and TRBJ1-1; 7 bases map to TRBD1. This CDR3 has 13 amino acids. With V trimmed by 1 base and J by 10 bases, 6 bases remained unmatched. Germline CDR1 LNHDA, CDR2 SQIVND (reference sequence).

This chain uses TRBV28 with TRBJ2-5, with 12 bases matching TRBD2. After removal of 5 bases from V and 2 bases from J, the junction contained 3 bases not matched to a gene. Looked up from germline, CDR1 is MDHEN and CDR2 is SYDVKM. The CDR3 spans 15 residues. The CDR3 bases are TGTGCCAGCAGTCCTACTAGCGGGGGGCAAGAGACCCAGTACTTC. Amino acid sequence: CASSPTSGGQETQYF.

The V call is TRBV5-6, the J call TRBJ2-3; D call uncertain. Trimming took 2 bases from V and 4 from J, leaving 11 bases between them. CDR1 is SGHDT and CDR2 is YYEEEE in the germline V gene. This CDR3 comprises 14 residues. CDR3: CASSFLASPDTQYF. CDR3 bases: TGTGCCAGCAGCTTTCTGGCTTCACCAGATACGCAGTATTTT.

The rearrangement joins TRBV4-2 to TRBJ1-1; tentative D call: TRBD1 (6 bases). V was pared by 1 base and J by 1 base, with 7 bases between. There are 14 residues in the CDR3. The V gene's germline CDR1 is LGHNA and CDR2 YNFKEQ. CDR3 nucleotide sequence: TGTGCCAGCAGCCAAGGGGGACAGAACACTGAAGCTTTCTTT. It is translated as CASSQGGQNTEAFF.

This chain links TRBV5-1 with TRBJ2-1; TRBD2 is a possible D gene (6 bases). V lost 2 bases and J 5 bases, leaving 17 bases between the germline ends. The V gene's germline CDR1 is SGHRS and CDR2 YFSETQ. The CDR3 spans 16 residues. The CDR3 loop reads CASSLLVGGSHNEQFF. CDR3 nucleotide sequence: TGCGCCAGCAGCTTATTGGTGGGAGGCTCGCACAATGAGCAGTTCTTC.

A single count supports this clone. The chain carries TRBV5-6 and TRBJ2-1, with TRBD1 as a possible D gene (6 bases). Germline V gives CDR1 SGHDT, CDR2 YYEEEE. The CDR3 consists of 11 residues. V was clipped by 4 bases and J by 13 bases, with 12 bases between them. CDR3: CASSADRNQFF. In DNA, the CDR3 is TGTGCCAGCAGCGCCGACAGGAACCAGTTCTTC.

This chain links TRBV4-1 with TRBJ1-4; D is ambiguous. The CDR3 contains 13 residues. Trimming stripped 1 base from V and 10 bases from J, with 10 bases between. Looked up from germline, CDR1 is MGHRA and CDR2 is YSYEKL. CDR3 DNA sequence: TGCGCCAGCAGCCAAGTGTCAGACACAAAACTGTTTTTT. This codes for CASSQVSDTKLFF.

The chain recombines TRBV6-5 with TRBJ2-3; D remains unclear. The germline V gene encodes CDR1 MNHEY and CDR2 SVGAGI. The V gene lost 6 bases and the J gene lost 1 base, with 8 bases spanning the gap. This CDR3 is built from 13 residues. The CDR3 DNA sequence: TGTGCCAGCAGCAAACCAGGCACAGATACGCAGTATTTT. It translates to CASSKPGTDTQYF.

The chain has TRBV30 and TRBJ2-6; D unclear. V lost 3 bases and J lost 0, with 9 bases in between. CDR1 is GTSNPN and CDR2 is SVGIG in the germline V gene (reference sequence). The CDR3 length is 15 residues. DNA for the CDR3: TGTGCCTGGAGCCAACACAGCTCTGGGGCCAACGTCCTGACTTTC. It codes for CAWSQHSSGANVLTF. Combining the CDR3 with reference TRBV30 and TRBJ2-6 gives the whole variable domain SQTIHQWPATLVQPVGSPLSLECTVEGTSNPNLYWYRQAAGRGLQLLFYSVGIGQISSEVPQNLSASRPQDRQFILSSKKLLLSDSGFYLCAWSQHSSGANVLTFGAGSRLTVL.